This T cell receptor beta chain was documented in a study of blood T cell repertoires in COVID-19. Study-wide background: Some COVID-19 samples were acute and others convalescent; all came from the United States, Italy and Spain. From T cells, B-cell-depleted T cells, or PBMCs came the material, which was cDNA or gDNA.

This clone has only a few counts. The CDR3 sequence is 13 residues long. CDR1 and CDR2 from the germline V gene are MNHNS and SASEGT. V lost 3 bases, J lost 4 bases, and 9 bases lay in between. Authors' methods: Amplified reference gene primers provided the basis for estimating nucleated cell counts. Sequenced by immunoSEQ multiplex PCR; TCRdb stores in-frame clones only, minus some. For V, J and clone size, that table is used; D and trimming come from the DNA. The table has 9,500 to 10,000 clones, around three quarters seen once. Source material: peripheral blood. The J gene is TRBJ1-1, the V gene TRBV6-1, with D perhaps matching TRBD1 (5 bases). This sequence was found in a human donor in a cohort sampled during active COVID-19. The CDR3 protein is CASSDHRSTEAFF. The CDR3 DNA is TGTGCCAGCAGTGATCACAGGAGCACTGAAGCTTTCTTT.